This TCR beta chain comes out of a study of shared T cell receptors in the human thymus. The germline gives CDR1 SGHTA, CDR2 FQGNSA. CDR3 length: 13 amino acids. J gave up 4 bases and V 5 bases, and 2 bases lay outside the gene matches. Using immunoSEQ multiplex PCR, the repertoire was profiled, and TCRdb retains in-frame clones only, with some absent. The table records 700,000 to 750,000 clones, 70% to 90% of them present only once. This sample also belongs to another study, concerning human thymus T cells. That report adds: The source of the thymus tissue was resections taken during corrective heart surgery. Unrelated individuals reportedly shared highly overlapping thymic TCR repertoires.

The source material was thymocytes. The origin of this receptor is a girl less than two years old with a congenital heart defect. This chain joins TRBV7-2 and TRBJ2-3; 8 bases fit TRBD1. The CDR3 sequence: CASSPGQADTQYF. The CDR3 region has the DNA TGTGCCAGCAGCCCGGGACAGGCAGATACGCAGTATTTT.